The TCR beta chain under discussion was sequenced for a study of shared T cell receptors in the human thymus (dated by TCRdb to 2020 to 2022). Regarding the research as a whole: The study examined how the human thymus generates shared, self-reactive T-cell receptor alpha chains.

Relative to germline, V is 3 bases shorter and J is 5 bases shorter, with 11 bases between their ends. Via the germline V gene, CDR1 is SGHRS and CDR2 YFSETQ. The CDR3 contains 13 residues, cysteine and phenylalanine counted. The CDR3 DNA has 39 bases and is translated from base 1. The library was produced with the immunoSEQ multiplex PCR assay. TCRdb stores this immuneACCESS table with in-frame sequences only. Part of the clones is absent; in the studies checked, under half of the shortfall reflects unresolved V genes, and no reason is known for the rest. The sample table records 700,000 or so clones; 80% to 90% of these occur just once. Around 0.01% of the sample rests with the top ten. As concerns this clone: Its antigen remains unidentified. No much larger clone is present one base from it, and per-base qualities are unavailable.

These data also featured in a second study, about human thymus T cells. As described in the second report: Immunologically healthy infants undergoing open corrective cardiac surgery for congenital heart defects in Finland were used as donors. Thymus tissue was obtained as surgical resects removed during corrective cardiac surgery. Biased V and J gene segment usage appeared to be present in both thymic and peripheral blood repertoires. Highly overlapping thymic TCR repertoires among unrelated individuals were reported in the related research. The study described the TCR alpha and beta repertoires in roughly 8 infant thymus samples and four matching peripheral blood samples. The infant donors were about 7 to 250 days old, and the cohort included about 6 males and a couple of females. Thymocytes were freed from the tissue by mechanical means and kept at -70 degrees C as pellets of about 8.5-34 million cells. A QIAsymphony instrument was used to extract genomic DNA from the frozen cell pellets. The immunoSEQ multiplex PCR assay was used to amplify the TCRB and TCRAD loci from a standardized quantity of quality-controlled genomic DNA. The amplicons covered the V(D)J region and were long enough to include the CDR3 and to identify the V and J genes. The amplicons were sequenced on an Illumina platform via the commercial immunoSEQ service. Primer bias and sequencing errors were corrected as previously described, and TCRAD and TCRB were defined on the basis of the IMGT database. Analysis of the repertoires was done with immunoSEQ Analyzer 3.0 and VDJTools and included basic statistics, V/J segment usage, diversity estimates, rarefaction and pairwise overlap. Chao1, ChaoE, Efron-Thisted, Shannon and inverse Simpson indices were used to estimate diversity, which was also estimated on datasets down-sampled to the smallest sample. For repertoire overlap, CDR3 nucleotide sequence, V gene and J gene had to match strictly, and clustering was done by Jaccard-based multidimensional scaling. Thymus samples yielded on average approximately 800,000 unique TCRB clonotypes, compared with 75,000 to 85,000 from blood samples.

The source is a girl less than two years old with a congenital heart defect. Donor details come from another sample of the same person, matched by shared clones. The source material was thymocytes. The chain couples TRBV5-1 to TRBJ1-1; perhaps TRBD1 is the D gene, with 6 bases matching. CDR3 protein: CASSSGTTTEAFF. The DNA is as follows: TGCGCCAGCAGCTCCGGGACAACGACTGAAGCTTTCTTT. The reference TRBV5-1 and TRBJ1-1 proteins fill in what lies around the CDR3, so the full variable domain reads KAGVTQTPRYLIKTRGQQVTLSCSPISGHRSVSWYQQTPGQGLQFLFEYFSETQRNKGNFPGRFSGRQFSNSRSEMNVSTLELGDSALYLCASSSGTTTEAFFGQGTRLTVV.